This passage covers 5 T cell receptor beta chains from one sample sequenced in a study of cytomegalovirus exposure and HLA in healthy donors. The PCR used 60 Vbeta and 13 Jbeta primers. The data were produced by immunoSEQ multiplex PCR, yet TCRdb's version contains in-frame clones alone and is incomplete. The sample is made up of 150,000 or so clones, and the top ten hold approximately 2% of it. Sequencing input: PBMCs. These receptors all come from a man aged 25 to 40 in good health and CMV-seronegative.

This chain uses TRBV4-3 with TRBJ1-1; D gene uncertain. Germline V gene lookup returns CDR1 LGHNA and CDR2 YSLEER. V was shortened by 1 base and J by 6 bases, with 12 bases between the two germline ends. The CDR3 is 14 residues long. The DNA of the CDR3 is TGCGCCAGCAGCCAAGGGTCACACGGGGCTGAAGCTTTCTTT. It specifies CASSQGSHGAEAFF.

This chain links TRBV5-1 with TRBJ2-7; the match to TRBD2 covers 11 bases. V lost 4 bases and J lost 0; bases outside the gene matches: 3. The CDR3 is 15 residues long. CDR1 and CDR2 (germline): SGHRS, YFSETQ. The chain's CDR3 is CASSAGLAVSYEQYF. The CDR3 nucleotides read TGCGCCAGCAGCGCGGGACTAGCGGTCTCCTACGAGCAGTACTTC.

V usage is TRBV11-2 and J usage is TRBJ2-5, with TRBD2 matching over 9 bases. The J call may be faulty, since TRBJ2-7 better matches the DNA end. Germline values: CDR1 SGHAT, CDR2 FQNNGV. The CDR3 totals 14 residues. The chain's CDR3 is CASSPTSGIYEQYF. DNA of the CDR3: TGTGCCAGCAGCCCGACTAGCGGTATCTACGAGCAGTACTTC.

The rearrangement links TRBV28 to TRBJ1-1; perhaps TRBD1 as D (6 bases). V lost 7 bases, J lost 4 bases, and 19 bases lay in between. Germline lookup yields CDR1 MDHEN and CDR2 SYDVKM. CDR3 length equals 15 residues. CDR3 protein: CASTSVGGGSTEAFF. CDR3 nucleotide sequence: TGTGCCAGCACCTCTGTAGGGGGTGGAAGCACTGAAGCTTTCTTT.

The chain has TRBV9 and TRBJ1-4; D possibly corresponds to TRBD1 (6 bases). CDR1 is SGDLS and CDR2 is YYNGEE in the germline V gene. The V end lost 4 bases, the J end lost 6 bases, and 16 bases lay between the germline ends. CDR3 length: 15 residues. CDR3 amino acids: CASSIGGGWDEKLFF. The DNA for the CDR3 is TGTGCCAGCAGCATAGGAGGGGGTTGGGATGAAAAACTGTTTTTT. Supplemented by reference TRBV9 and TRBJ1-4, the full variable domain reads DSGVTQTPKHLITATGQRVTLRCSPRSGDLSVYWYQQSLDQGLQFLIQYYNGEERAKGNILERFSAQQFPDLHSELNLSSLELGDSALYFCASSIGGGWDEKLFFGSGTQLSVL.